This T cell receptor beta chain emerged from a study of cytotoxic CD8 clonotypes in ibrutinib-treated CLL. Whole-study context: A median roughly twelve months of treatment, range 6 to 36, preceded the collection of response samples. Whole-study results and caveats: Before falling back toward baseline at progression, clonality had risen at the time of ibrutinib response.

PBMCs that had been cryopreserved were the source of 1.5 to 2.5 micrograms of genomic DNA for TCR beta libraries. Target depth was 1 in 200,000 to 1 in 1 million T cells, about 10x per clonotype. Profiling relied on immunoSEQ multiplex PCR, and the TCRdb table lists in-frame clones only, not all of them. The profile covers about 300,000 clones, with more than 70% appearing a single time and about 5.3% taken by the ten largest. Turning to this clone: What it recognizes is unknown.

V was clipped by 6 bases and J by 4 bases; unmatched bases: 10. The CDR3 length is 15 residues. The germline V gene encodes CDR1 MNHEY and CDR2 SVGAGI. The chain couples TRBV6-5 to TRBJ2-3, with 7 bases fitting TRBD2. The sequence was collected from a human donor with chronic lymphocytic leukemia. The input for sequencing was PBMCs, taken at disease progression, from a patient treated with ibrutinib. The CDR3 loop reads CASSLTSFYPDTQYF. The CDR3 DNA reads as TGTGCCAGCAGCCTGACTAGCTTTTATCCAGATACGCAGTATTTT.